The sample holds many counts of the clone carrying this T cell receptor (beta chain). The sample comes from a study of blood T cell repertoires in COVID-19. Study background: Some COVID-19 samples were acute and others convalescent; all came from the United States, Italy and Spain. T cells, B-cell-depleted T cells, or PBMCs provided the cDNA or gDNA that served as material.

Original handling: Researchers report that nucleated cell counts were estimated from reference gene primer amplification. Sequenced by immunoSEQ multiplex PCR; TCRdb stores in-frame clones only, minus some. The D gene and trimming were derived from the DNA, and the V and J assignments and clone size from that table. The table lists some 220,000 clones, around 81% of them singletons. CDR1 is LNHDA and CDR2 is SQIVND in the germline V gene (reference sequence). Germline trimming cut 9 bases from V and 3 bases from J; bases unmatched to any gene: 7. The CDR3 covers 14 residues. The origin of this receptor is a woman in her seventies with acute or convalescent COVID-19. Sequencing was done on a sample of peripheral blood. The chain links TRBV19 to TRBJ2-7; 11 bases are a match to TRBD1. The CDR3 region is CASRTGTGGYEQYF. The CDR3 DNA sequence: TGTGCCAGCCGAACCGGGACAGGGGGCTACGAGCAGTACTTC.